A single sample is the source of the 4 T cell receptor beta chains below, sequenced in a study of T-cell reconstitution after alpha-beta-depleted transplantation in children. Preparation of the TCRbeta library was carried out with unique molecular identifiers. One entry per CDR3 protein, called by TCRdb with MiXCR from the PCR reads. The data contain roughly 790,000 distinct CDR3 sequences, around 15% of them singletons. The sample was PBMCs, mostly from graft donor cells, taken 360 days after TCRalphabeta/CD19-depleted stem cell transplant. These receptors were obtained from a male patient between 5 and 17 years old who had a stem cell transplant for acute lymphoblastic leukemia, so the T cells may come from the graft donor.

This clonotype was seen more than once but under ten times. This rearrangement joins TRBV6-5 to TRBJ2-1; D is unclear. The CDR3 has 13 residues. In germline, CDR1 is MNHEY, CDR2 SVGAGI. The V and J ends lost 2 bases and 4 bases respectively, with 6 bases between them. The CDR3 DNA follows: TGTGCCAGCAGTTACCAGGTTTACAATGAGCAGTTCTTC. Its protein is CASSYQVYNEQFF.

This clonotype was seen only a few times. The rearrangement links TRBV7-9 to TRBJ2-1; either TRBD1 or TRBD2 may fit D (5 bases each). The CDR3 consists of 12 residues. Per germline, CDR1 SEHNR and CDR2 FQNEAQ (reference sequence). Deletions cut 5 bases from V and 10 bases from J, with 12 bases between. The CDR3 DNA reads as TGTGCCAGCAGCCGGGTGAGGGGCGAGCAGTTCTTC. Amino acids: CASSRVRGEQFF.

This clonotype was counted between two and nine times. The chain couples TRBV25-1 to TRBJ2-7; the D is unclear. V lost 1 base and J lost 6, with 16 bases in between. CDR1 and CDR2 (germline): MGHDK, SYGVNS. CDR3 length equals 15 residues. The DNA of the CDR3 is TGTGCCAGCAGTGAATCCGAGCCCTCCACCGGCGAGCAGTACTTC. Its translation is CASSESEPSTGEQYF.

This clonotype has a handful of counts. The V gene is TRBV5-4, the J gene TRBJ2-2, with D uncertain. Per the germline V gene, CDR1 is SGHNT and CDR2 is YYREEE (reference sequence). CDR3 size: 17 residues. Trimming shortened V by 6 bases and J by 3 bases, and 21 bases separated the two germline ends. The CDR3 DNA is TGTGCCAGCACCTCAGCGTATGGGAACTTGGACACCGGGGAGCTGTTTTTT. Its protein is CASTSAYGNLDTGELFF.